These 13 T cell receptor beta chains originate from one sample sequenced in a study of CD8 T cells in Susac syndrome. Random hexamers were used to reverse transcribe the RNA input (about 0.45 to 1 ug). TCRdb redid the calling of the immunoSEQ multiplex PCR reads with MiXCR, one entry per CDR3 protein. Of about 190,000 distinct CDR3 sequences in the sample, approximately 93% are singletons; the top ten hold around 0.1%. Sequenced material: CD4+ T cells from PBMCs. The receptor set was obtained from a human donor in good health.

The genes are TRBV7-2 and TRBJ2-7, with a possible D match to TRBD2 (7 bases). This CDR3 has 16 residues. Germline-derived CDR1 and CDR2 are SGHTA and FQGNSA. V lost 0 bases and J 0 bases, leaving 12 bases between the germline ends. The CDR3 spells CASSLASGTTSYEQYF. DNA of the CDR3: TGTGCCAGCAGCTTAGCGAGCGGGACAACCTCCTACGAGCAGTACTTC. Drawing the rest from reference TRBV7-2 and TRBJ2-7, the complete variable domain is GAGVSQSPSNKVTEKGKDVELRCDPISGHTALYWYRQSLGQGLEFLIYFQGNSAPDKSGLPSDRFSAERTGGSVSTLTIQRTQQEDSAVYLCASSLASGTTSYEQYFGPGTRLTVT.

The J gene is TRBJ1-2, the V gene TRBV19; possibly TRBD1 for D (5 bases). The germline V and J ends were trimmed by 3 bases and 7 bases, with 15 bases remaining between them. CDR1 is LNHDA and CDR2 is SQIVND in the germline V gene (reference sequence). This CDR3 region has 14 residues. DNA of the CDR3: TGTGCCAGTAGTATTGAGGGGAATCGAGCTGGCTACACCTTC. Protein: CASSIEGNRAGYTF.

V is TRBV20-1 and J is TRBJ2-3; TRBD2 aligns across 9 bases. The V gene end was trimmed by 7 bases and the J gene end by 2 bases; junction bases not matched to a gene: 13. The germline V gene encodes CDR1 DFQATT and CDR2 SNEGSKA (reference sequence). The CDR3 has 16 residues. CDR3: CSVGVILAGHTDTQYF. CDR3 nucleotides: TGCAGTGTAGGCGTTATCCTAGCGGGGCACACAGATACGCAGTATTTT.

This rearrangement joins TRBV4-1 to TRBJ2-1; 8 bases line up with TRBD1. The J segment lost 3 bases and the V segment lost 4 bases, leaving 2 bases of the junction unmatched. This CDR3 has 14 amino acids. Germline V gives CDR1 MGHRA, CDR2 YSYEKL. For the CDR3, the DNA is TGCGCCAGCAGCCCGGGACAGGTCTACAATGAGCAGTTCTTC. This translates into CASSPGQVYNEQFF.

The chain couples TRBV5-1 to TRBJ2-7; D may be TRBD1 (5 bases). The germline V gene encodes CDR1 SGHRS and CDR2 YFSETQ. Deletions cut 0 bases from V and 2 bases from J, with 15 bases between. The CDR3 is 16 residues long. CDR3: CASSLAKSQVTYEQYF. The DNA of the CDR3 is TGCGCCAGCAGCTTGGCAAAATCACAGGTAACCTACGAGCAGTACTTC.

The rearrangement links TRBV28 to TRBJ2-1, with D possibly being TRBD1 or TRBD2 (5 bases each). Germline CDR1 MDHEN, CDR2 SYDVKM. Trimming shortened V by 10 bases and J by 0 bases, and 7 bases separated the two germline ends. This CDR3 spans 12 amino acids. The DNA of the CDR3 is TGTGCCACGAGGGGCTCCTACAATGAGCAGTTCTTC. Protein product: CATRGSYNEQFF.

The rearrangement links TRBV28 to TRBJ2-6; 7 positions agree with TRBD2. Germline CDR1 MDHEN, CDR2 SYDVKM. CDR3 length equals 16 residues. The J segment lost 4 bases and the V segment lost 4 bases, leaving 7 bases of the junction unmatched. Here the CDR3 reads CASSSPGRSGANVLTF. Written as DNA, the CDR3 is TGTGCCAGCAGTTCCCCCGGGAGGTCCGGGGCCAACGTCCTGACTTTC.

CDR3: CASSLVGNVEQFF. DNA for the CDR3: TGCGCCAGCAGCTTGGTCGGGAATGTGGAGCAGTTCTTC. The rearrangement links TRBV5-1 to TRBJ2-1; weak D call: TRBD2 (5 bases). The CDR3 spans 13 residues. V lost 0 bases, J lost 10 bases, and 11 bases lay in between. The germline V gene has CDR1 SGHRS and CDR2 YFSETQ.

The chain joins TRBV20-1 to TRBJ2-5; D is ambiguous. Germline lookup yields CDR1 DFQATT and CDR2 SNEGSKA (reference sequence). The length of the CDR3 is 12 residues. Trimming left V 3 bases short and J 0 bases short, with 5 bases between. Written as DNA, the CDR3 is TGCAGTGCTAGGTTGTACCAAGAGACCCAGTACTTC. Protein product: CSARLYQETQYF.

This chain uses TRBV9 with TRBJ2-5; tentatively, D is TRBD2 (6 bases). The CDR3 sequence is 15 residues long. V was pared by 3 bases and J by 1 base, with 13 bases between. Per the germline V gene, CDR1 is SGDLS and CDR2 is YYNGEE. In DNA, the CDR3 is TGTGCCAGCAGCGCGGCTCTGGGAGGCCAAGAGACCCAGTACTTC. Protein sequence: CASSAALGGQETQYF. Looking up the rest from reference TRBV9 and TRBJ2-5 gives the full variable domain: DSGVTQTPKHLITATGQRVTLRCSPRSGDLSVYWYQQSLDQGLQFLIQYYNGEERAKGNILERFSAQQFPDLHSELNLSSLELGDSALYFCASSAALGGQETQYFGPGTRLLVL.

The chain recombines TRBV5-1 with TRBJ2-5, with a tentative D call TRBD1 (6 bases). The V gene's germline CDR1 is SGHRS and CDR2 YFSETQ. With 2 bases removed from V and 4 bases from J, the gap between germline ends came to 9 bases. CDR3 size: 13 residues. The CDR3 bases are TGCGCCAGCAGCTTTCGCAGGGGAGAGACCCAGTACTTC. Its protein product is CASSFRRGETQYF. Drawing the rest from reference TRBV5-1 and TRBJ2-5, the complete variable domain is KAGVTQTPRYLIKTRGQQVTLSCSPISGHRSVSWYQQTPGQGLQFLFEYFSETQRNKGNFPGRFSGRQFSNSRSEMNVSTLELGDSALYLCASSFRRGETQYFGPGTRLLVL.

The chain uses TRBV15 and TRBJ1-5; maybe TRBD1 (5 bases). V shed 3 bases and J shed 1 base, with 13 bases lying between them. Germline CDR1 reads LNHNV; CDR2 reads YYDKDF (reference sequence). CDR3 length equals 16 residues. CDR3 DNA sequence: TGTGCCACCAGCAGGCGCGGGGCAGGCAGCAATCAGCCCCAGCATTTT. Amino acids: CATSRRGAGSNQPQHF.

The chain has TRBV2 and TRBJ1-2; 8 bases match TRBD1. From germline, CDR1 is SNHLY and CDR2 FYNNEI. V shed 4 bases and J 4 bases; nucleotides not matched to a gene: 2. The CDR3 length is 13 residues. Here the CDR3 reads CASSGTGGYGYTF. For the CDR3, the DNA is TGTGCCAGCAGTGGCACAGGGGGCTATGGCTACACCTTC.